Following are 8 T cell receptor beta chains from one sample sequenced in a study of Graves' ophthalmopathy and Graves' hyperthyroidism. The authors amplified TCR beta CDR3 regions, and they did so from RNA transcripts for repertoire sequencing. An initial RT-PCR round employing HTBI primers preceded a second-round multiplex PCR. TCRdb passed the multiplex PCR reads through MiXCR, listing each CDR3 protein once. In the table there are fewer than 70,000 distinct CDR3 sequences, approximately 45% of which are singletons. Material: peripheral blood. These receptors came from an adult woman with Graves' ophthalmopathy.

This clonotype appeared a single time. The chain carries TRBV20-1 and TRBJ2-7; D is uncertain. The ends were cut back, 6 bases at V and 3 bases at J, with 21 bases in the middle. Per the germline V gene, CDR1 is DFQATT and CDR2 is SNEGSKA (reference sequence). The length of the CDR3 is 15 residues. As DNA, the CDR3 is TGCAGTGCCACTCCTGACAAGTTGGTTGACTACGAGCAGTACTTC. Translating it yields CSATPDKLVDYEQYF.

A few counts support this clonotype. J is TRBJ2-3 and V is TRBV28, with D perhaps TRBD1 (6 bases). There are 15 residues in the CDR3. The V and J ends lost 3 bases and 6 bases respectively, with 16 bases between them. Germline V gene lookup returns CDR1 MDHEN and CDR2 SYDVKM. In nucleotides, the CDR3 is TGTGCCAGCAGTTTGGGGGCTAGTGATTCGGATACGCAGTATTTT. Translation gives CASSLGASDSDTQYF.

This clonotype was observed many times. V and J are TRBV5-1 and TRBJ2-3, with D perhaps matching TRBD2 (5 bases). Trimming took off 0 bases at V and 5 bases at J, with 13 bases between the two ends. The CDR3 covers 15 residues. The germline CDR1 and CDR2 sequences are SGHRS and YFSETQ. The DNA for the CDR3 is TGCGCCAGCAGCTTGGCCCCGGGGTCGGAAGATACGCAGTATTTT. This translates into CASSLAPGSEDTQYF.

This clonotype has at least ten counts. The J gene is TRBJ1-1, the V gene TRBV7-2; no clear D gene. The CDR3 length is 13 residues. CDR1 SGHTA and CDR2 FQGNSA come from the germline V gene. V lost 5 bases, J lost 2 bases, and 9 bases lay in between. The CDR3 loop is CASSAQRNTEAFF. The CDR3 DNA reads TGTGCCAGCAGCGCACAACGCAACACTGAAGCTTTCTTT.

This clonotype was seen a few times. The rearrangement links TRBV21-1 to TRBJ1-3. TRBV21-1 has pseudogene status. The CDR3 covers 15 residues. This CDR3 reads CASSKEGRAGNTIYF. CDR3 nucleotides: TGTGCCAGCAGCAAAGAGGGCAGGGCCGGAAACACCATATATTTT.

This clonotype was found many times. This chain joins TRBV6-4 and TRBJ2-6, with TRBD1 identical over 10 bases. Losses at the gene ends were 4 bases for V and 0 bases for J; bases not matched to a gene: 0. The CDR3 runs 16 residues. In germline, CDR1 is MRHNA, CDR2 SNTAGT. CDR3 DNA sequence: TGTGCCAGCAGTGGGACAGGGGGCTCTGGGGCCAACGTCCTGACTTTC. This codes for CASSGTGGSGANVLTF.

This clonotype was observed many times. The chain has TRBV5-8 and TRBJ2-7; perhaps TRBD1 as D (6 bases). V was clipped by 4 bases and J by 9 bases, with 17 bases between them. In germline, CDR1 is SGHTS, CDR2 YDEGEE. This CDR3 is built from 13 residues. DNA for the CDR3: TGTGCCAGCAGCCCCGGGTCAGGGGTAGGGCAGTACTTC. This encodes CASSPGSGVGQYF.

This clonotype was recorded many times. The chain combines TRBV29-1 with TRBJ1-1; 7 bases are a match to TRBD1. Germline CDR1 reads SQVTM; CDR2 reads ANQGSEA. V dropped 6 bases and J dropped 4; count of bases not matched to a gene: 8. The CDR3 is made up of 13 amino acids. The DNA of the CDR3 is TGCAGCGTAGAAACAGGGGTTGCCACTGAAGCTTTCTTT. Encoded protein: CSVETGVATEAFF.